Listed below are T cell receptor beta chains from one sample, sequenced in a study of blood T cell repertoires in COVID-19. TCRdb's copy holds only in-frame clones and misses some; the assay was immunoSEQ multiplex PCR. The sample includes some 460,000 clones, around 89% of them seen just once. The material sequenced was peripheral blood. The receptor set was obtained from a woman aged 25 to 39 with acute or convalescent COVID-19. The conserved cysteine and the conserved F or W are not part of the CDR3 here. The order of the fields is J gene, V gene, D gene, CDR3 protein. The D gene is left open where the match is weak.

TRBJ2-1	TRBV27	TRBD1	ASSSPGQGVGNEQF
TRBJ2-5	TRBV11-3	-	ARRKQLRQSQETQY
TRBJ2-3	TRBV11-2	TRBD2	ASSSKKAGETTDTQY
TRBJ2-7	TRBV7-9	-	ASSQFSGEQY
TRBJ1-5	TRBV19	-	ASSIGQLNQPQH
TRBJ1-4	TRBV7-8	-	ASSLASLTGTTNEKLF
TRBJ1-1	TRBV10-2	-	ASIKQGFGDTEAF
TRBJ2-5	TRBV11-2	-	ASSGDHLRETQY
TRBJ1-6	TRBV21-1	-	ASTKSDRGVYNSPLH
TRBJ1-6	TRBV9	-	ASSVTDSNNSPLH
TRBJ1-5	TRBV11-1	-	ASSLGANQPQH
TRBJ1-3	TRBV11-2	-	ASSMNGNTIY
TRBJ2-1	TRBV7-6	-	ASSLTATYNEQF
TRBJ1-1	TRBV24-1	-	ATSDWRNTEAF
TRBJ2-5	TRBV5-1	-	ASSSVEETQY
TRBJ2-7	TRBV11-2	-	ASSLEQISYEQY
TRBJ2-2	TRBV7-2	TRBD1	ASSRTGTGVTGELF
TRBJ2-1	TRBV5-1	-	ASSVETGTPQF
TRBJ2-7	TRBV5-6	TRBD2	ASSFGRPYEQY
TRBJ2-5	TRBV10-1	TRBD1	ASSSTTGQETQY
TRBJ2-7	TRBV2	-	ASIQGVSYEQY
TRBJ2-5	TRBV12-3/TRBV12-4	TRBD2	ASSRSGGETQY
TRBJ1-5	TRBV30	-	AWSVGSGVQPQH
TRBJ2-6	TRBV24-1	TRBD1	AFHRDRPPGANVLT
TRBJ2-1	TRBV4-1	TRBD1	ASSQVGTGEVVEQF
TRBJ2-3	TRBV27	-	ASSLSDTHTDTQY
TRBJ2-7	TRBV27	TRBD1	ASRVGQGAHYEQY
TRBJ2-3	TRBV2	TRBD2	ASSYLAGGQSDTQY
TRBJ1-6	TRBV11-2	-	ASSRHVGDTNSPLH
TRBJ1-5	TRBV12-3/TRBV12-4	-	ASSLPGNQPQH
TRBJ2-3	TRBV7-9	-	ASRNSGTLTDTQY
TRBJ2-1	TRBV7-6	TRBD1	ASSLSAATGVVDNEQF
TRBJ1-1	TRBV19	-	ASSILRGSEAF
TRBJ2-1	TRBV5-1	TRBD2	ASSLGLAGGTSSYNEQF
TRBJ1-5	TRBV10-1	-	ASSESEYGDSNQPQH
TRBJ2-1	TRBV7-3	TRBD2	ASTPFGGGRYNEQF
TRBJ1-1	TRBV5-1	TRBD1	ASSLDGWDRDAF
TRBJ2-3	TRBV7-2	TRBD1	ASRRQGLSLYTDTQY
TRBJ2-7	TRBV28	-	AARQGLYEQY
TRBJ2-7	TRBV11-3	-	ASSLSGYEQY
TRBJ2-5	TRBV28	-	ASRGDSGQETQY